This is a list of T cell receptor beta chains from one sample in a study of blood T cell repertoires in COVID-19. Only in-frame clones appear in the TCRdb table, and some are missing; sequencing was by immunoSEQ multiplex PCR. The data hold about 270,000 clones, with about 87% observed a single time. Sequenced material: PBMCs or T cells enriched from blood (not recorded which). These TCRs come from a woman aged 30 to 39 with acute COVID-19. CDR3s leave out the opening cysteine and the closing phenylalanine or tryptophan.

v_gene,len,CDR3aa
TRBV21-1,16,ASSKALGTGDFWYGYT
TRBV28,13,ASSLGAGETDTQY
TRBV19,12,ASGGSTVNTEAF
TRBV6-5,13,ASRTRTSGTYEQY
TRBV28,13,ASSWGSLAGVGYT
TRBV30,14,AWNPGLAGASGELF
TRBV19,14,ASSISASGLLYEQY
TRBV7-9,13,ASSWGGESNQPQH
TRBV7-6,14,ASSSYTGSSGNTIY
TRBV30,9,AWGTWNEQF
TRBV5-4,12,ASSSGTGAYEQY
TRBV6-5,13,ASSYSSGGDYGYT
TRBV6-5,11,ASSYSTFYGYT
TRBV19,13,ASSISRGTPYEQY
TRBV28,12,ASSNYRVGDTQY
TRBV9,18,ASSVGSGRAAGGGQETQY
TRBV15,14,ATSRDIETGREKLF
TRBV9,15,ASSAGLAGGAYNEQF
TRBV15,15,ATSRWKGEPRTDTQY
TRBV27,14,ASSLSRQGAFNEQF
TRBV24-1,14,ATSDLVPTGTGELF
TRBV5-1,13,ASRPGASGSYEQY
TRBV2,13,ASTRGTVLGRAQY
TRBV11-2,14,ASSSLEGAANEKLF
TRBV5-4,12,ASSLERADYEQY
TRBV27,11,ASSYGGGDGYT
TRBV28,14,ASSLLSGKSTDTQY
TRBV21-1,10,ASSETRNTQY
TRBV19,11,ASSRGNTGELF
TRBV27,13,ASRGLAGGSETQY
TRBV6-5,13,ASSSGIGPLYEQY
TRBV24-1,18,ATSDLPLTSGRGYAGELF
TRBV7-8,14,ASSLGPGQGHYEQY
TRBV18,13,ASSFGQVGNTEAF
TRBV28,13,ATTGGFISGNTIY
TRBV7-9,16,ASSSNPGTGAVDQPQH
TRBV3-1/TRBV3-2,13,ASSQNPGVDNEQF
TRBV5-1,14,ASSSGLAGGYNEQF
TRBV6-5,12,ASSYSIYGGGYT
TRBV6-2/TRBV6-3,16,ASSFPILAGEAYNEQF
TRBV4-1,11,ASSQAGTVGYT
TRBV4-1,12,ASSQASSEGGYT
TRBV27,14,ASSFTGGGGANVLT
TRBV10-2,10,ASRPEQETQY
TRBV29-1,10,SVGQGNTEAF
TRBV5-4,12,ASSLEQGISEQF
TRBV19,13,ASSILAGEANEQF